The 22 T cell receptor beta chains below were found in one sample sequenced in a study of tumor and adjacent non-tumor tissue in lung cancer. The template was RNA from unsorted bulk tissue. A modified ARM-PCR protocol with three rounds of nested PCR amplified TCRbeta. TCRdb analysed the multiplex PCR reads with MiXCR anew, one entry per CDR3 protein. The profile covers about 140,000 distinct CDR3 sequences, with approximately 64% appearing a single time and 15% to 20% taken by the ten largest. What was sequenced was lung tumor tissue. Receptors originate from a man between 60 and 70 years old with small cell lung cancer.

This clonotype was counted at least ten times. This chain uses TRBV6-1 with TRBJ2-3; a possible D gene is TRBD1 (6 bases). The ends were cut back, 5 bases at V and 1 base at J, with 10 bases in the middle. Germline V gives CDR1 MNHNS, CDR2 SASEGT. This CDR3 is 14 amino acids long. CDR3 loop: CASSTDRRTDTQYF. The DNA for the CDR3 is TGTGCCAGCAGTACGGACAGACGCACAGATACGCAGTATTTT.

Many counts were recorded for this clonotype. This chain joins TRBV4-2 and TRBJ2-2, with a tentative D call TRBD2 (5 bases). With 5 bases removed from V and 3 bases from J, the gap between germline ends came to 13 bases. Germline CDR1 reads LGHNA; CDR2 reads YNFKEQ. The length of the CDR3 is 15 residues. CDR3 protein: CASSVGSDYTGELFF. In nucleotides, the CDR3 is TGTGCCAGCAGCGTGGGTAGCGACTACACCGGGGAGCTGTTTTTT.

The chain recombines TRBV6-1 with TRBJ2-7, with 12 bases that match TRBD1. Trimming removed 3 bases from V and 4 bases from J; junction bases left unmatched: 10. The CDR3 extends over 17 amino acids. Per the germline V gene, CDR1 is MNHNS and CDR2 is SASEGT. In DNA form, the CDR3 reads TGTGCCAGCAGTGATATTGGGACAGGGGGCGAGAAATACGAGCAGTACGTC. It translates to CASSDIGTGGEKYEQYV.

This clonotype was seen only a few times. This could be a read error, since a much larger clone is one nucleotide away. Here the CDR3 reads CASSSEDSGEVYEQFF. CDR3 in DNA: TGTGCCAGCAGTTCAGAGGACAGTGGAGAGGTCTATGAGCAGTTCTTC. The genes are TRBV12-3 or TRBV12-4 and TRBJ2-1; possibly TRBD1 for D (6 bases). The CDR3 consists of 16 residues. Trimming cost V 4 bases and J 8 bases, with 21 bases left between them.

Details on this clonotype: Without the conserved terminal phenylalanine or tryptophan, this CDR3 likely stems from a read error. In DNA, the CDR3 is TGTGCCAGCAGCCAAGGACTAGCGGGCAGCGACAATGAGCAGTTCTCC. Amino acid sequence: CASSQGLAGSDNEQFS. The chain has TRBV4-2 and TRBJ2-1, with TRBD2 matching over 10 bases. CDR3 length equals 16 residues. J lost 5 bases, V lost 1 base, and 5 bases had no gene match. Looked up from germline, CDR1 is LGHNA and CDR2 is YNFKEQ.

Concerning this clonotype itself: Sequence at one end of the junction differs from germline and may be a read error. This rearrangement joins TRBV5-4 to TRBJ1-1; D perhaps matches TRBD1 (6 bases). Germline-derived CDR1 and CDR2 are SGHNT and YYREEE (reference sequence). The CDR3 is 13 amino acids. The CDR3 bases are TGTACCAGCAGCTTGAAGGGGGACACTGAAGCTTTCTTT. Translating gives CTSSLKGDTEAFF. The entire variable domain, with the rest obtained from reference TRBV5-4 and TRBJ1-1, is as follows: ETGVTQSPTHLIKTRGQQVTLRCSSQSGHNTVSWYQQALGQGPQFIFQYYREEENGRGNFPPRFSGLQFPNYSSELNVNALELDDSALYLCTSSLKGDTEAFFGQGTRLTVV.

Points on this clonotype: A much larger clone differs by one base, so this may be a read error. V gene TRBV5-4 combines with J gene TRBJ1-1; 8 bases agree with TRBD1. This CDR3 region has 17 residues. V was pared by 4 bases and J by 3 bases, with 14 bases of the junction left unmatched. Germline V lookup: CDR1 SGHNT, CDR2 YYREEE (reference sequence). The CDR3 sequence is CASSLDRVGVMDTEAFF. Written as DNA, the CDR3 is TGTGCCAGCAGCCTGGACAGGGTAGGGGTAATGGACACTGAAGCTTTCTTT. Using reference TRBV5-4 and TRBJ1-1 for the parts outside the CDR3, the full variable domain is ETGVTQSPTHLIKTRGQQVTLRCSSQSGHNTVSWYQQALGQGPQFIFQYYREEENGRGNFPPRFSGLQFPNYSSELNVNALELDDSALYLCASSLDRVGVMDTEAFFGQGTRLTVV.

Concerning this clonotype: A read error is possible here, since a much larger clone lies one base away. This chain joins TRBV20-1 and TRBJ2-4; tentative D call: TRBD2 (5 bases). The CDR3 sequence is 13 residues long. V was clipped by 6 bases and J by 3 bases, with 12 bases between them. Germline lookup yields CDR1 DFQATT and CDR2 SNEGSKA (reference sequence). CDR3 residues: CSALDCRKNIQYF. DNA for the CDR3: TGCAGTGCCTTGGACTGCCGCAAAAACATTCAGTACTTC.

This clonotype was recorded many times. This rearrangement joins TRBV20-1 to TRBJ2-3; 8 bases match TRBD1. The CDR3 loop spans 12 amino acids. CDR1 DFQATT and CDR2 SNEGSKA come from the germline V gene (reference sequence). Trimming at V came to 6 bases and at J to 8 bases, leaving 7 bases not matched to a gene. CDR3 sequence (DNA): TGCAGTGCCACGGGACAGGTCGGTACGCAGTATTTT. Its protein product is CSATGQVGTQYF.

This sequence joins TRBV6-1 and TRBJ2-7; D may be TRBD2 (5 bases). Germline V gene lookup returns CDR1 MNHNS and CDR2 SASEGT. The CDR3 runs to 14 residues. Deletions cut 6 bases from V and 3 bases from J, with 15 bases between. DNA of the CDR3: TGTGCCAGCAGGGAAACCGGGATCAACTACGAGCAGTACGTC. Translated: CASRETGINYEQYV.

A remark on this clonotype: Its ends do not fully match the called genes, so a read error is possible. This sequence joins TRBV28 and TRBJ2-3; D perhaps matches TRBD2 (5 bases). In germline, CDR1 is MDHEN, CDR2 SYDVKM. The CDR3 sequence is 14 residues long. The CDR3 nucleotides are TGTGCCAGCGGATTCGTGAGCGGCACAGATATGCAGTATTTT. Encoded protein: CASGFVSGTDMQYF.

With respect to this clonotype: In this CDR3 the conserved last residue, phenylalanine or tryptophan, is missing, so a read error is likely. The chain employs TRBV11-3 and TRBJ2-1; tentatively, D is TRBD2 (6 bases). CDR3 size: 19 residues. The V end was cut by 2 bases, the J end by 8 bases, with 28 bases between. The germline V gene encodes CDR1 SGHNT and CDR2 YENEEA. For the CDR3, the DNA is TGTGCCAGCAGCTTACTCAGCCTGCGAGAGGGCGGAGGGAGAGATGAGCAGTTCCTC. Translated: CASSLLSLREGGGRDEQFL.

V usage is TRBV12-3 or TRBV12-4 and J usage is TRBJ2-1, with D possibly TRBD1 on 5 matching bases. V was shortened by 3 bases and J by 12 bases, with 18 bases between the two germline ends. There are 14 residues in the CDR3. The CDR3 DNA reads as TGTGCCAGCAGTTTGGCCTCACCTGGACATACGCAGTTCTTC. This translates into CASSLASPGHTQFF.

The chain links TRBV12-3 or TRBV12-4 to TRBJ1-1, with 11 bases aligning to TRBD1. The CDR3 extends over 12 amino acids. V shed 6 bases and J 13 bases; nucleotides not matched to a gene: 7. CDR3 in amino acids: CASRWDRGRDFF. The CDR3 bases are TGTGCCAGCAGATGGGACAGGGGGAGGGATTTCTTT.

This clonotype was seen at least ten times. V gene TRBV6-5 combines with J gene TRBJ2-1, with 8 bases aligning to TRBD2. J gave up 8 bases and V 2 bases, and 11 bases lay outside the gene matches. This CDR3 is built from 16 residues. Germline CDR1 MNHEY, CDR2 SVGAGI. The CDR3 here is CASSYPIGTSRDEQFF. The CDR3 region has the DNA TGTGCCAGCAGTTACCCAATCGGGACTAGTCGCGATGAGCAGTTCTTC.

Regarding this clonotype: With a much larger clone just one base away, this may be a read error. The chain is built from TRBV29-1 and TRBJ1-1, with unresolved D. The germline gives CDR1 SQVTM, CDR2 ANQGSEA. The CDR3 is 13 residues long. DNA for the CDR3: TGCAACGCTGTGTGGGAGGCGGACACTGAAGCTTTCTTT. This translates into CNAVWEADTEAFF.

This clonotype has a count of ten or more. The chain couples TRBV29-1 to TRBJ1-1, with D possibly TRBD1 on 6 matching bases. The CDR3 sequence is 13 residues long. Germline V gene data show CDR1 as SQVTM and CDR2 as ANQGSEA. Trimming removed 8 bases at V and 4 bases at J, with 17 bases between. The CDR3 bases are TGCAGCACAAGAGGACAGTTGGGCACTGAAGCTTTCTTT. It yields the protein CSTRGQLGTEAFF. The whole variable domain, filled in from reference TRBV29-1 and TRBJ1-1, reads SAVISQKPSRDICQRGTSLTIQCQVDSQVTMMFWYRQQPGQSLTLIATANQGSEATYESGFVIDKFPISRPNLTFSTLTVSNMSPEDSSIYLCSTRGQLGTEAFFGQGTRLTVV.

About this clonotype itself: A much more abundant neighbour one base away suggests this may be a read error. The V call is TRBV4-1, the J call TRBJ1-1, with a tentative D call TRBD1 (5 bases). This CDR3 region has 18 residues. Germline V gives CDR1 MGHRA, CDR2 YSYEKL. Here the CDR3 reads CASSLDRGARPLNIEAFF. CDR3 DNA sequence: TGCGCCAGCAGCCTGGATCGCGGGGCGCGACCTCTGAACATTGAAGCTTTCTTT.

As concerns this clonotype: This likely comes from a read error, as the CDR3 has no conserved phenylalanine or tryptophan at its end. J is TRBJ1-1 and V is TRBV6-5; TRBD1 matches at 8 bases. This CDR3 is built from 15 residues. V gave up 2 bases and J gave up 6 bases; unmatched junction bases: 8. Germline values: CDR1 MNHEY, CDR2 SVGAGI. CDR3 bases: TGTGCCAGCAGTTACGGGGCAGGGGGCCTTGCTGAAGCTTTCATT. Translating it yields CASSYGAGGLAEAFI.

Points on this clonotype: Mismatch with germline at one junction end may stem from a read error. The chain has TRBV6-2 or TRBV6-3 and TRBJ1-1; D gene unclear. Germline V gene lookup returns CDR1 MNHEY and CDR2 SVGEGT. This CDR3 has 19 residues. CDR3 bases: TGTGCCAGCAGTTACTATAGGGAGCTTTTAGTGGACGTGTACACCGAAGCTTTCTTT. Its translation is CASSYYRELLVDVYTEAFF.

Many counts were recorded for this clonotype. The chain combines TRBV11-2 with TRBJ1-2; 7 bases are a match to TRBD1. The V segment lost 5 bases and the J segment 3 bases; nucleotides outside the gene matches: 3. This CDR3 has 13 residues. CDR1 SGHAT and CDR2 FQNNGV come from the germline V gene. The chain's CDR3 is CASSPTGDYGYTF. Written as DNA, the CDR3 is TGTGCCAGCAGCCCCACAGGGGACTATGGCTACACCTTC.

Of note for this clonotype: A clone one base away is much larger, so this may be a read error. V and J are TRBV4-2 and TRBJ2-1; TRBD2 is a possible D gene (6 bases). The CDR3 totals 14 residues. The V end was cut by 1 base, the J end by 12 bases, with 16 bases between. Germline V gene data show CDR1 as LGHNA and CDR2 as YNFKEQ. The CDR3 DNA follows: TGTGCCAGCAGCCAAGCAAGCGGGTACACCTGGCAGTTCTTC. This encodes CASSQASGYTWQFF.